Detailed here is one TCR beta chain. In this sample, this clone turned up a few times. Its antigen specificity is not known. No much larger clone is present one base from it, and per-base qualities are unavailable. TCRbeta CDR3 regions were amplified from genomic DNA by means of the immunoSEQ Assay, a bias-controlled multiplex PCR. Processing in the source paper ran as follows. The number of nucleated cells in each sample was estimated by amplification of reference gene primers within the assay. Sequence reads were collapsed and filtered to measure the absolute abundance of every unique TCRbeta CDR3 rearrangement. For each sample, productive Simpson clonality was calculated by taking the square root of Simpson's diversity index across productive rearrangements. As stored in TCRdb, this immuneACCESS dataset retains in-frame rearrangements with V and J assigned. A fraction of the clones does not appear; measured against another copy, unresolved V genes explain less than half of the discrepancy, and the remainder lacks a known reason. The DNA gave D and trimming, while V, J and clone size come from that table. Within this sample are about 87,000 clones, with approximately 82% of them counted one time only. The ten largest clones capture roughly 2.2% of the sample.

This record belongs to a study of blood T cell repertoires in COVID-19 (dated by TCRdb to the early 2020s). Regarding the research as a whole: Samples from collaborators originated in the United States, Italy and Spain and spanned both the acute and convalescent phases of COVID-19. The prospective study material was composed of cDNA or gDNA derived from T cells, B-cell-depleted T cells, or PBMCs. Subjects who had been exposed to COVID-19, were actively infected with it, or had recovered from it provided the deeply sampled blood TCRbeta repertoires that made up the dataset. A freely available public database, intended as a resource for researchers studying the immune response to SARS-CoV-2, is where the repertoires were released. Samples were obtained from the ongoing ImmuneRACE study (first 160 participants) and from some 1,200 subjects provided by 6 global collaborators. A de-identified subject ID, COVID-19 status, age in years and sex were almost always included in the sample metadata. Where available, HLA class I and class II types were obtained from metadata supplied by the sample provider rather than from assay-based typing. Beyond this particular receptor, the publication reports: How much clinical and demographic metadata was included differed by source and by participant, and the metadata was provided uncurated.

Whole blood was collected in K2EDTA tubes by collaborating institutions according to the institutions' own protocols. Collaborator samples were shipped for TCRbeta analysis as frozen whole blood, isolated PBMCs, or DNA extracted from either sample type. CDR1 and CDR2 were assigned from the germline V gene as KGHDR and SFDVKD. The CDR3 starts with the cysteine, ends with the phenylalanine, and has 12 residues. Just the 36-base CDR3 DNA is kept, in frame starting at base 1. V and J lose 3 bases and 7 bases, and a span of 5 bases separates them. Sequencing used peripheral blood. The chain joins TRBV24-1 to TRBJ1-4, with no confidently assigned D gene. The clonotype originates from a woman in her seventies with acute or convalescent COVID-19. The encoded CDR3 is CATSDISEKLFF. In nucleotides, the sequence is TGTGCCACCAGTGATATTAGTGAAAAACTGTTTTTT.